The T cell receptor (beta chain) under discussion was sequenced for a study of blood T cell repertoires in COVID-19. Across the study: PBMCs, B-cell-depleted T cells, or T cells provided the cDNA or gDNA that made up the material.

The CDR3 loop spans 14 amino acids. Germline loops: CDR1 MGHRA, CDR2 YSYEKL. Trimming cost V 3 bases and J 8 bases; bases outside gene matches: 6. Per the authors' pipeline: Using reference gene primer amplification, nucleated cell counts were estimated. Some clones are missing from TCRdb's copy, which holds only in-frame ones; the method was immunoSEQ multiplex PCR. The V and J calls and clone size are taken from that table; D and trimming were inferred from the DNA. This sample carries tens of thousands of clones, roughly 87% of them seen once, and the ten largest clones take 15%. The V gene is TRBV4-1, the J gene TRBJ1-2; 10 bases line up with TRBD1. The receptor was derived from a male donor with acute or convalescent COVID-19. What was sequenced was peripheral blood. This chain's CDR3 is CASSHPDRGRGYTF. The CDR3, as DNA: TGCGCCAGCAGCCACCCAGACAGGGGGCGAGGCTACACCTTC.